Given below is one T cell receptor (beta chain) in context. This clone's antigen is unknown. No base qualities exist here, and no much larger clone lies one base off it. Between the V and J ends, shortened by 2 bases and 0 bases respectively, the junction contains 4 bases. There are 12 amino acids in the CDR3, from cysteine to phenylalanine inclusive. Of all the DNA, just the CDR3 is kept, 36 bases in frame from base 1. The germline V gene (reference sequence) specifies DFQATT as CDR1 and SNEGSKA as CDR2. The method behind the library was 5' RACE. The reads were generated on an Illumina HiSeq 2500. A second about 7 to 11 cycle PCR used a sample-barcoded 5' primer and a J-beta primer mix. A template-switch 5' adaptor carrying 12 random nucleotides introduced a unique molecular identifier onto each TCR beta cDNA molecule. At least 2.5 million CDR3-containing paired-end reads were obtained from each sample. All of the RNA was converted into first-strand cDNA using the Mint cDNA synthesis kit, with a TRBC-specific oligonucleotide serving as the primer. After uracil-DNA glycosylase treatment, a first 18-cycle PCR used universal primers M1SS and BC2_uni_R on all cDNA. The source study handled its data this way. For normalization, 1 million high-quality reads, each with a distinct molecular identifier, were randomly selected from each sample. Reads sharing molecular identifiers were discarded rather than binned into consensus sequences. MiTCR, set to a Q25 quality threshold and the strictest error-elimination algorithm, was used for CDR3 identification, clonotype clustering and error correction. Lower-bound total TCR beta diversity was estimated with a nonparametric unseen species model using Euler transformation. Using fastp at Q25 and MiXCR, TCRdb reprocessed the public reads and kept productive beta chains. Every entry covers one CDR3 protein and lists the most common genes and DNA from its rows. The V and J calls follow TCRdb's processing rather than the paper's. The sample table holds about 1.8 million distinct CDR3 sequences, of which around 48% were seen once. The ten largest clones take up approximately 2.1% of the sample.

The donors were some 39 Caucasian individuals from Russia, aged 6 to 90 years, who were systemically healthy. Approximately 10 milliliters of peripheral blood were collected from each donor into EDTA-treated Vacutainer tubes. Ficoll-Paque density-gradient centrifugation was used to isolate PBMCs, with at least 6 million per sample. Total RNA was extracted from PBMCs with Trizol reagent, with at least 5.5 micrograms obtained per sample. Naive CD45RAhigh/CD27high T cell percentages were measured by flow cytometry on a PBMC aliquot from every donor. This sample is part of a study of blood T cells in healthy people across ages (dated by TCRdb to 2013 to 2016). Concerning the study at large: In model experiments, template switching captured about one uniquely barcoded TCR beta cDNA molecule for every two T cells. Using deep sequencing normalized with unique cDNA molecular identifiers, the study measured how TCR beta repertoire diversity changes with age. The donors were split into four age groups: young (average 16 years), middle-aged (about 40), aged (more than 60) and long-lived (approximately 80). To avoid experimental bias, donors of different ages were spread randomly across the sequencing lanes. Using the same blood draw, the study looked at two additional independent replicas of 1 million unique cDNA reads for two donors, one aged 18 to 30 and the other aged 80 or older. Broad study findings and their caveats: Estimates of total diversity from one million sequenced T cells were regarded as lower bounds and underestimates. Observed TCR beta diversity correlated strongly with the percentage of naive T cells measured by flow cytometry. Compared with the aged group, the long-lived group had more naive CD4+ T cells, fewer expanded clones and increased TCR diversity, a pattern suggesting age selection. Because profiling used bulk unsorted PBMCs, naive and antigen-experienced compartments could not be compared conclusively. Because donor CMV infection status was unknown, age-related changes in expanded clonotypes were potentially confounded. As age increased, observed TCR beta diversity per million T cells dropped in a roughly linear way, and a significant reduction was already evident by age 40.

The TCR was taken from a woman aged 40-49 years in good health. Source material: blood. The chain couples TRBV20-1 to TRBJ2-5; the D gene assignment is ambiguous. The CDR3 amino acid sequence is: CSARPNQETQYF. The nucleotide sequence is given as TGCAGTGCTAGACCTAACCAAGAGACCCAGTACTTC.